The 21 T cell receptor delta chains reported below all come from one sample, sequenced in a study of gamma-delta T cells after stem cell transplantation. TCRdb reapplied CATT to the RT-PCR reads. This sample has around 1,300 delta-chain clones, with 5.5% to 6% found just once. The sample taken for sequencing was gamma-delta T cells. These receptor sequences come from a human donor. It is not recorded whose cells these are; they may come from a transplant donor.

This clone was counted between two and nine times. Just one base apart from a much larger clone, this may be a read error. The chain links TRDV2 to TRDJ1, with TRDD3 matching over 10 bases. Germline lookup yields CDR1 GEAIGNYY and CDR2 EKD. The CDR3 loop spans 20 amino acids. The junction had 19 bases not matched to a gene; V was cut back by 4 bases and J by 0 bases. The CDR3 DNA sequence: TGTGCCTGTGAACATCTTCTTACTGGGGGATGCGCTAGGTACACCGATAAACTCATCTTT. Translating gives CACEHLLTGGCARYTDKLIF.

Relative to its sample, this clone is large. Distinct nucleotide sequences in the sample also encode this CDR3. The chain joins TRDV2 to TRDJ1, with 8 bases matching TRDD3. CDR3 size: 19 residues. V lost 3 bases, J lost 0 bases, and 17 bases stayed unmatched. Germline CDR1 and CDR2: GEAIGNYY and EKD. The CDR3 DNA follows: TGTGCCTGTGACTTTTTAGCTTCCTCCGTACTGGGGGACACCGATAAACTCATCTTT. The encoded protein is CACDFLASSVLGDTDKLIF.

The chain recombines TRDV2 with TRDJ1, with D possibly matching TRDD3 (6 bases). From germline, CDR1 is GEAIGNYY and CDR2 EKD. The CDR3 contains 19 residues. Between the trimmed V and J ends, which lost 3 bases and 0 bases, there was a span of 25 bases. The CDR3 nucleotides read TGTGCCTGTGACGATCTTAGGCGGGGGAACCTCTCTCACACCGATAAACTCATCTTT. Protein: CACDDLRRGNLSHTDKLIF.

This clone occurred a few times. Its ends do not fully match the called genes, so a read error is possible. The sample has other DNA sequences that encode this CDR3 too. V and J are TRDV1 and TRDJ1; tentatively, D is TRDD2 or TRDD3 (7 bases each). Germline-derived CDR1 and CDR2 are TSWWSYY and QGS. The CDR3 extends over 16 amino acids. CDR3 protein: CALGAFLLGPTDKLIF. In DNA form, the CDR3 reads TGTGCCCTTGGGGCATTCCTACTGGGGCCTACGGATAAGCTCATCTTT.

As concerns this clone: This is likely an artifact of a read error, given a far larger clone one base away. The sample has other DNA sequences that encode this CDR3 too. This chain connects TRDV2 to TRDJ1, with 7 bases that match TRDD3. Germline loops: CDR1 GEAIGNYY, CDR2 EKD. The length of the CDR3 is 15 residues. The CDR3 DNA sequence: TGTGCCTGTGACCGACTGGGGTACGACACCGATAAACTTATCTTT. Encoded protein: CACDRLGYDTDKLIF.

Of note for this clone: Other DNA variants within this sample encode the same CDR3. V usage is TRDV2 and J usage is TRDJ3; D unresolved. Trimming removed 0 bases at V and 0 bases at J, with 11 bases between. The CDR3 covers 18 residues. Germline V CDR1 and CDR2: GEAIGNYY, EKD. Written as DNA, the CDR3 is TGTGCCTGTGACACCGTGGGACCCAGCTCCTGGGACACCCGACAGATGTTTTTC. Its translation: CACDTVGPSSWDTRQMFF.

The sample holds a few counts of this clone. The protein in TCRdb stems from a much larger clone and differs at residue 11 from this DNA's translation, likely a read error; here the protein is translated from the DNA. The rearrangement uses TRDV2 and TRDJ1; 8 bases fit TRDD3. The CDR3 is 19 amino acids. Germline V gene lookup returns CDR1 GEAIGNYY and CDR2 EKD. Trimming cost V 0 bases and J 0 bases; bases outside gene matches: 14. Here the CDR3 DNA reads TGTGCCTGTGACACCGTTCAATCTGGGGGAAGCTGGGACACCGATAAACTCATCTTT. This gives the protein CACDTVQSGGSWDTDKLIF.

This clone showed up just a few times. A much larger clone differs by one base, so this may be a read error. The same CDR3 is also encoded by other DNA sequences in this sample. The chain has TRDV1 and TRDJ1; D remains ambiguous. There are 12 residues in the CDR3. V was trimmed by 9 bases and J by 3 bases, leaving 11 bases between them. Germline V lookup: CDR1 TSWWSYY, CDR2 QGS. CDR3 region: CALLPFADKLIF. CDR3 DNA: TGTGCTCTGCTCCCTTTCGCCGATAAACTCATCTTT.

This clone was seen a handful of times. The protein held in TCRdb is that of a much larger clone and does not match this DNA's translation at residue 7, likely because of a read error; the protein shown is translated from the DNA. The V and J genes are TRDV2 and TRDJ1; D is unresolved. Trimming cost V 3 bases and J 0 bases, with 19 bases left between them. The CDR3 has 17 amino acids. Germline V gene sequence: CDR1 GEAIGNYY, CDR2 EKD. For the CDR3, the DNA is TGTGCCTGTGACCAAACTGAGGGTCCAAAGTACACCGATAAACTCATCTTT. Protein sequence: CACDQTEGPKYTDKLIF.

The sample holds a few counts of this clone. A read error likely explains why the TCRdb protein, taken from a much larger clone, differs from this DNA's translation at residue 4; the protein shown is translated from the DNA. The J gene is TRDJ1, the V gene TRDV2, with D possibly matching TRDD3 (5 bases). Germline CDR1 and CDR2: GEAIGNYY and EKD. The CDR3 consists of 15 residues. With 5 bases removed from V and 0 bases from J, the gap between germline ends came to 15 bases. The CDR3 loop reads CACGLTGVYTDKLIF. In nucleotides, the CDR3 is TGTGCCTGTGGCCTGACTGGCGTGTACACCGATAAACTCATCTTT.

The genes are TRDV2 and TRDJ1, with 11 positions matching TRDD3. Germline lookup yields CDR1 GEAIGNYY and CDR2 EKD. The junction had 7 bases not matched to a gene; V was cut back by 2 bases and J by 0 bases. This CDR3 has 17 amino acids. CDR3: CACDSLLGDNDTDKLIF. The CDR3 DNA follows: TGTGCCTGTGACAGCTTACTGGGGGATAACGACACCGATAAACTCATCTTT.

This clone is large within its sample. At the DNA level, this CDR3 is encoded by other sequences in the same sample as well. The chain links TRDV2 to TRDJ3; TRDD3 is a possible D gene (5 bases). The CDR3 extends over 18 amino acids. Germline values: CDR1 GEAIGNYY, CDR2 EKD. Trimming took 0 bases from V and 0 from J, leaving 11 bases between them. The DNA for the CDR3 is TGTGCCTGTGACACCGGGGGGGCCCGCTCCTGGGACACCCGACAGATGTTTTTC. Its protein is CACDTGGARSWDTRQMFF.

J is TRDJ1 and V is TRDV2, with 8 bases that match TRDD3. The ends lost 3 bases at V and 0 bases at J; junction bases unmatched: 8. Germline CDR1 and CDR2: GEAIGNYY and EKD. The CDR3 loop spans 16 amino acids. Here the CDR3 DNA reads TGTGCCTGTGACGTCCTAACTGGGGGGGACACCGATAAACTCATCTTT. This sequence encodes CACDVLTGGDTDKLIF.

This clone was seen a few times. TCRdb attributes to this sequence the protein of a much larger clone, which differs from the DNA translation at residues 4 and 15; a read error is likely, and the protein displayed is translated from the DNA. The chain carries TRDV2 and TRDJ1; TRDD3 matches at 13 bases. From germline, CDR1 is GEAIGNYY and CDR2 EKD. CDR3 length: 20 amino acids. The CDR3 DNA follows: TGTGCCTGTGGCACCGTACCTCATACTGGGGGATACGGTGGGCCCGATAAACTCATCTTT. Protein sequence: CACGTVPHTGGYGGPDKLIF.

In its sample, this clone was seen a few times. A read error likely explains why the TCRdb protein, taken from a much larger clone, differs from this DNA's translation at residue 10; the protein shown is translated from the DNA. This chain joins TRDV2 and TRDJ1, with 7 nucleotides matching TRDD3. Trimming removed 4 bases from V and 4 bases from J; junction bases left unmatched: 17. In germline, CDR1 is GEAIGNYY, CDR2 EKD. CDR3 length: 17 amino acids. CDR3 nucleotide sequence: TGTGCCTGTGAGGGCCTCGGTGGGGGACACGCAAACGATAAACTCATCTTT. It codes for CACEGLGGGHANDKLIF.

This clone was counted between two and nine times. The chain links TRDV2 to TRDJ1; D uncertain. CDR3 length: 18 residues. V gave up 4 bases and J gave up 0 bases, with 23 bases separating them. The germline V gene encodes CDR1 GEAIGNYY and CDR2 EKD. The CDR3 loop is CACETIRGAVGDTDKLIF. CDR3 bases: TGTGCCTGTGAAACTATCCGCGGGGCTGTGGGAGACACCGATAAACTCATCTTT.

This clone was recorded a few times. The mismatch at residue 12 between this DNA's translation and the TCRdb protein of a much larger clone likely reflects a read error; the protein shown is translated from the DNA. The J gene is TRDJ1, the V gene TRDV2, with 8 bases matching TRDD3. Looked up from germline, CDR1 is GEAIGNYY and CDR2 is EKD. The CDR3 is 17 amino acids. V trimming: 3 bases; J trimming: 3 bases; junction bases outside the gene matches: 14. Here the CDR3 DNA reads TGTGCCTGTGACCAAACTGGGGGTCCAAAGTACGCCGATAAACTCATCTTT. Translation: CACDQTGGPKYADKLIF.

This clone is classed as large. This CDR3 is also generated by other DNA sequences in the sample. The CDR3 sequence: CACDTVSRGGVPSYTDKLIF. As DNA, the CDR3 is TGTGCCTGTGACACCGTTTCTCGAGGTGGGGTTCCCTCCTACACCGATAAACTCATCTTT. The chain carries TRDV2 and TRDJ1, with D perhaps TRDD3 (5 bases). The CDR3 spans 20 residues. V was clipped by 0 bases and J by 0 bases, with 25 bases between them. The germline V gene encodes CDR1 GEAIGNYY and CDR2 EKD.

Of note for this clone: TCRdb shows a much larger clone's protein in place of this DNA's translation, and the two differ at residue 8, likely through a read error; the protein shown is translated from the DNA. The chain combines TRDV2 with TRDJ1; possible D gene TRDD3, 6 bases. The ends were cut back, 3 bases at V and 2 bases at J, with 21 bases in the middle. This CDR3 has 17 residues. Germline CDR1 is GEAIGNYY and CDR2 is EKD. The CDR3 DNA sequence: TGTGCCTGTGACTCGCTACTGAGGGATAGACGGACCGATAAACTCATCTTT. It yields the protein CACDSLLRDRRTDKLIF.

To note about this clone: TCRdb shows a much larger clone's protein in place of this DNA's translation, and the two differ at residue 12, likely through a read error; the protein shown is translated from the DNA. V usage is TRDV2 and J usage is TRDJ1; TRDD3 aligns across 9 bases. The germline gives CDR1 GEAIGNYY, CDR2 EKD. This CDR3 spans 15 amino acids. The CDR3 here is CACDLLGEQTDELIF. The CDR3 DNA reads TGTGCCTGTGACTTACTGGGGGAGCAAACCGATGAACTCATCTTT.

This clone rates as medium-sized. A far larger clone is only one base removed, so a read error is likely. Other DNA sequences from this sample encode an identical CDR3 as well. This chain uses TRDV1 with TRDJ1; possibly TRDD3 for D (6 bases). CDR3 size: 15 residues. The V end was cut by 1 base, the J end by 11 bases, with 20 bases between. Germline V gene data show CDR1 as TSWWSYY and CDR2 as QGS. The CDR3 region is CALGERLRGYSKLIF. The CDR3 DNA reads TGTGCTCTTGGGGAACGCCTACGCGGATACTCGAAGCTCATCTTT.